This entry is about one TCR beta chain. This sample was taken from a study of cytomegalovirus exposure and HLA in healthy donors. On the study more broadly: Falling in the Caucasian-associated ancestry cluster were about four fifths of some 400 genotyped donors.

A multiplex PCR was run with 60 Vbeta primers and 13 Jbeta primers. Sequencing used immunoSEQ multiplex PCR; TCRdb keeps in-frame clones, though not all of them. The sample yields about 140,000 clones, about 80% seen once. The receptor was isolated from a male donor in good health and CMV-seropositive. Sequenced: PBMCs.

This chain's CDR3 is CASSLTSGSSYEQYF. Written as DNA, the CDR3 is TGTGCCAGCAGTTTAACAAGCGGGAGCTCCTACGAGCAGTACTTC. V is TRBV27 and J is TRBJ2-5; 8 bases align to TRBD2. The J call may be mistaken, given a closer DNA end match to TRBJ2-7. The CDR3 has 15 residues. Germline CDR1 and CDR2: MNHEY and SMNVEV (reference sequence).